The source of this T cell receptor (beta chain) is a study of T cells after yellow fever vaccination. Study information: SMART-Seq v4 Ultra Low Input prepared libraries from low-cell fractions. Overall study findings and caveats: The secondary response was weaker, and its peak arrived faster, on day 5 versus 15. Abundant bulk-derived clonotypes could contaminate FACS-sorted repertoires.

Regarding this clonotype: The antigen remains unidentified.

Synthesis of TCR cDNA relied on 5'RACE template switching, which attached a universal primer site and UMIs. TCRdb re-derived calls from the 5' RACE reads in MiXCR, one entry per CDR3 protein. The sample lists under 70,000 distinct CDR3 sequences, around 6.9% occurring once. Germline CDR1 MNHEY, CDR2 SVGEGT. CDR3 length: 16 residues. V was cut by 3 bases and J by 4 bases, with 16 bases left in between. The origin of this receptor is a man aged 18 to 30 who received the YFV17D yellow fever vaccine. The genes are TRBV6-2 or TRBV6-3 and TRBJ2-1, with D hard to call. The sample here was CD8+ T cells sorted from PBMCs, taken on the day of the first yellow fever vaccination. Here the CDR3 DNA reads TGTGCCAGCAGTTATCGGCTACCGACCATATACAATGAGCAGTTCTTC. This codes for CASSYRLPTIYNEQFF.